A selection of T cell receptor beta chains follows, all from one sample in a study of cytomegalovirus exposure and HLA in healthy donors. Method: immunoSEQ multiplex PCR; TCRdb's copy keeps in-frame clones and lacks some. The table records some 160,000 clones, 65% to 85% of them present only once. Input material: PBMCs. These receptors were obtained from a man aged 45-65 years in good health and CMV-seropositive. Each CDR3 is given with its conserved first and last residue. The D gene is left open where the match is weak.

v_call	d_call	j_call	cdr3_aa
TRBV7-2	NA	TRBJ2-3	CASSLPGLDTQYF
TRBV6-5	NA	TRBJ2-7	CASSPRGISYEQYF
TRBV2	TRBD1	TRBJ1-2	CASSGPGGFEGYTF
TRBV28	TRBD1	TRBJ1-3	CASSESGTGRNTIYF
TRBV19	TRBD2	TRBJ2-3	CASRPGLAGADTQYF
TRBV6-6	TRBD2	TRBJ2-1	CAGGPLAGTNAQFF
TRBV28	TRBD2	TRBJ2-2	CASSLGLAGTGELFF
TRBV7-3	TRBD1	TRBJ1-5	CASSLDRGPQHF
TRBV5-8	NA	TRBJ1-6	CASSLRGLGNSPLHF
TRBV7-9	TRBD1	TRBJ1-5	CASSLGDRSYSNQPQHF
TRBV7-8	TRBD1	TRBJ2-1	CASSLAVGQVKNEQFF
TRBV2	NA	TRBJ1-3	CASSEAGRGDAAIYF
TRBV9	NA	TRBJ2-3	CASSVVQVGPDTQYF
TRBV15	NA	TRBJ2-7	CATSVGGGTYEQYF
TRBV5-5	NA	TRBJ1-2	CASSFQNNYGYTF
TRBV28	NA	TRBJ1-1	CASSSPGWEETEAFF
TRBV6-1	TRBD2	TRBJ2-1	CASSEARGLASYNEQFF
TRBV5-1	NA	TRBJ1-2	CASSAVIGRVDGYTF
TRBV6-5	NA	TRBJ1-1	CAIPGVGTEAFF
TRBV7-8	TRBD1	TRBJ1-5	CASSSQGAQPQHF
TRBV2	NA	TRBJ2-2	CASSEARSTGELFF
TRBV4-1	NA	TRBJ1-2	CASSQVSRADYGYTF
TRBV7-9	NA	TRBJ2-1	CASSFFGEQFF
TRBV5-6	NA	TRBJ1-2	CASSLYAGTENYGYTF
TRBV30	NA	TRBJ2-5	CAWSRDNQETQYF
TRBV6-1	NA	TRBJ1-5	CASSEGVVNQPQHF
TRBV5-6	NA	TRBJ2-2	CASSLKAGYGGELFF